What follows are 18 T cell receptor beta chains derived from one specimen sequenced in a study of CD8 T cells in ankylosing spondylitis. TCRdb re-called the 5' RACE reads with MiXCR, one entry per CDR3 protein. Among roughly 250,000 distinct CDR3 sequences, roughly a tenth were seen once, and the ten largest hold around 2.6%. The sample consisted of blood, either unsorted or a sorted T cell fraction (not recorded which). Receptors originate from a male donor with ankylosing spondylitis or in good health (not recorded which).

The table lists this clonotype with many counts. The chain is built from TRBV5-1 and TRBJ1-5; 7 nucleotides agree with TRBD1. Germline-derived CDR1 and CDR2 are SGHRS and YFSETQ. V was clipped by 3 bases and J by 4 bases; unmatched bases: 4. The CDR3 totals 14 residues. Here the CDR3 reads CASSSGTANQPQHF. Written as DNA, the CDR3 is TGCGCCAGCAGCTCGGGGACAGCGAATCAGCCCCAGCATTTT.

About this clonotype itself: Being one base from a much bigger clone, this may be a read error. The rearrangement links TRBV11-3 to TRBJ2-2, with 9 nucleotides matching TRBD2. With V trimmed by 8 bases and J by 1 base, 8 bases remained unmatched. The CDR3 totals 16 residues. Germline loops: CDR1 SGHNT, CDR2 YENEEA. The CDR3 loop is CASGRNSGRNTGELFF. DNA of the CDR3: TGTGCCAGCGGCCGGAATAGCGGGAGGAACACCGGGGAGCTGTTTTTT.

In this sample, this clonotype turned up many times. This chain uses TRBV3-1 with TRBJ1-1, with D hard to call. CDR3 size: 15 residues. The germline CDR1 and CDR2 sequences are LGHDT and YNNKEL (reference sequence). The ends were cut back, 1 base at V and 1 base at J, with 10 bases in the middle. Here the CDR3 reads CASSQGLQPNTEAFF. The CDR3 DNA reads as TGTGCCAGCAGCCAAGGATTACAGCCGAACACTGAAGCTTTCTTT. Supplemented by reference TRBV3-1 and TRBJ1-1, the full variable domain reads DTAVSQTPKYLVTQMGNDKSIKCEQNLGHDTMYWYKQDSKKFLKIMFSYNNKELIINETVPNRFSPKSPDKAHLNLHINSLELGDSAVYFCASSQGLQPNTEAFFGQGTRLTVV.

This clonotype was detected many times. The chain links TRBV20-1 to TRBJ2-5, with 9 nucleotides matching TRBD1. The CDR3 has 14 amino acids. Germline V CDR1 and CDR2: DFQATT, SNEGSKA (reference sequence). The junction had 4 bases not matched to a gene; V was cut back by 3 bases and J by 2 bases. The CDR3 DNA reads as TGCAGTGCTAGCCGACAGGGGGGACAAGAGACCCAGTACTTC. The encoded protein is CSASRQGGQETQYF.

This clonotype was seen repeatedly, ten times or more. For the CDR3, the DNA is TGTGCCAGCAGCGCGACTAGCGGGATGGACAATGAGCAGTTCTTC. It codes for CASSATSGMDNEQFF. V is TRBV9 and J is TRBJ2-1; 11 bases line up with TRBD2. CDR3 length: 15 amino acids. CDR1 and CDR2 (germline): SGDLS, YYNGEE. J lost 5 bases, V lost 3 bases, and 4 bases had no gene match.

This clonotype was detected a few times. The chain employs TRBV10-1 and TRBJ2-1; 7 bases line up with TRBD1. The CDR3 loop spans 15 amino acids. CDR1 is WNHNN, CDR2 SYGVQD, per germline (reference sequence). With V trimmed by 5 bases and J by 1 base, 5 bases remained unmatched. The CDR3 DNA sequence: TGCGCCAGCAGTTCGACAGGGATATCCTACAATGAGCAGTTCTTC. Translation: CASSSTGISYNEQFF.

This clonotype was observed at least ten times. The V call is TRBV4-1, the J call TRBJ2-4; TRBD2 aligns across 7 bases. This CDR3 region has 16 residues. V shed 1 base and J 0 bases; nucleotides not matched to a gene: 3. The germline CDR1 and CDR2 sequences are MGHRA and YSYEKL. The CDR3 DNA reads as TGCGCCAGCAGCCAAGCGGGACTATTAGCCAAAAACATTCAGTACTTC. Amino acids: CASSQAGLLAKNIQYF.

This clonotype was observed at least ten times. The V and J genes are TRBV20-1 and TRBJ2-3; 7 bases are shared with TRBD2. V trimming: 0 bases; J trimming: 3 bases; junction bases outside the gene matches: 6. The CDR3 contains 15 residues. CDR1 and CDR2 (germline): DFQATT, SNEGSKA (reference sequence). The CDR3 sequence is CSARDRISGTDTQYF. In DNA form, the CDR3 reads TGCAGTGCTAGAGATCGGATTAGCGGGACAGATACGCAGTATTTT.

This clonotype was found many times. The chain employs TRBV6-5 and TRBJ1-1; 7 bases match TRBD1. V lost 1 base to trimming and J lost 7 bases; unmatched junction nucleotides: 12. The CDR3 contains 16 residues. In germline, CDR1 is MNHEY, CDR2 SVGAGI. The DNA of the CDR3 is TGTGCCAGCAGTTACTTTCGGGACAGTCAAAATAGTGAAGCTTTCTTT. Residues: CASSYFRDSQNSEAFF.

At least ten counts were recorded for this clonotype. This sequence joins TRBV12-3 or TRBV12-4 and TRBJ2-7; perhaps TRBD1 as D (5 bases). Deletions cut 7 bases from V and 6 bases from J, with 13 bases between. The CDR3 is 12 residues long. The CDR3 DNA follows: TGTGCCAGCACTGCGACAGAGGTCGAGCAGTACTTC. Translated: CASTATEVEQYF.

In its sample, this clonotype was seen many times. The CDR3 protein is CSASLSYNEQFF. CDR3 bases: TGCAGTGCTAGCCTTTCTTACAATGAGCAGTTCTTC. The rearrangement links TRBV20-1 to TRBJ2-1; D not resolved. The V end was cut by 3 bases, the J end by 4 bases, with 7 bases between. Germline values: CDR1 DFQATT, CDR2 SNEGSKA (reference sequence). This CDR3 comprises 12 residues.

In this sample, this clonotype turned up many times. The chain couples TRBV11-3 to TRBJ2-2, with TRBD2 matching over 9 bases. The ends lost 5 bases at V and 3 bases at J; junction bases unmatched: 7. This CDR3 is 16 amino acids long. Germline lookup yields CDR1 SGHNT and CDR2 YENEEA. CDR3 amino acids: CASSPGTSSDTGELFF. In nucleotides, the CDR3 is TGTGCCAGCAGCCCCGGGACTAGCTCGGACACCGGGGAGCTGTTTTTT.

This clonotype was detected ten times or more. The chain carries TRBV5-1 and TRBJ2-4; D not resolved. CDR3 length: 16 amino acids. V gave up 3 bases and J gave up 2 bases, with 15 bases separating them. Germline CDR1 is SGHRS and CDR2 is YFSETQ. The CDR3 spells CASSSAGSWTKNIQYF. The CDR3 region has the DNA TGCGCCAGCAGCTCCGCTGGTAGCTGGACCAAAAACATTCAGTACTTC. Full variable domain (outside the CDR3, taken from reference TRBV5-1 and TRBJ2-4): KAGVTQTPRYLIKTRGQQVTLSCSPISGHRSVSWYQQTPGQGLQFLFEYFSETQRNKGNFPGRFSGRQFSNSRSEMNVSTLELGDSALYLCASSSAGSWTKNIQYFGAGTRLSVL.

This clonotype has a count of ten or more. V is TRBV20-1 and J is TRBJ1-2; D is unresolved. This CDR3 spans 12 amino acids. Trimming cost V 6 bases and J 2 bases, with 10 bases left between them. Germline V lookup: CDR1 DFQATT, CDR2 SNEGSKA (reference sequence). The CDR3 reads CSANPGNYGYTF. The CDR3 DNA reads as TGCAGTGCCAATCCGGGGAACTATGGCTACACCTTC.

CDR3 coding DNA: TGTGCCAGCAGCCCGGGGGCCCTCGGGGGCACAGATACGCAGTATTTT. Translated, it gives CASSPGALGGTDTQYF. The genes are TRBV11-3 and TRBJ2-3; possibly TRBD1 or TRBD2 for D (6 bases each). CDR1 and CDR2 (germline): SGHNT, YENEEA. The CDR3 totals 16 residues. The germline V and J ends were trimmed by 5 bases and 1 base, with 16 bases remaining between them.

This clonotype was observed a few times. The chain recombines TRBV6-6 with TRBJ1-2; 8 nucleotides agree with TRBD1. There are 13 residues in the CDR3. CDR1 is MNHNY and CDR2 is SVGAGI in the germline V gene (reference sequence). With 5 bases clipped from V and 8 bases from J, the junction kept 7 bases outside the gene matches. CDR3 loop: CASSGQGGTGYTF. The CDR3 bases are TGTGCCAGCAGTGGACAGGGAGGAACAGGCTACACCTTC.

In this sample, this clonotype turned up many times. This sequence joins TRBV18 and TRBJ2-2; D possibly corresponds to TRBD1 (6 bases). V was shortened by 6 bases and J by 2 bases, with 10 bases between the two germline ends. This CDR3 has 14 residues. Germline CDR1 is KGHSH and CDR2 is LQKENI. CDR3 bases: TGTGCCAGCTCGGGGACAACAAACACCGGGGAGCTGTTTTTT. Amino acids: CASSGTTNTGELFF. Full variable domain (outside the CDR3, taken from reference TRBV18 and TRBJ2-2): NAGVMQNPRHLVRRRGQEARLRCSPMKGHSHVYWYRQLPEEGLKFMVYLQKENIIDESGMPKERFSAEFPKEGPSILRIQQVVRGDSAAYFCASSGTTNTGELFFGEGSRLTVL.

There are many counts of this clonotype. The V gene is TRBV7-2, the J gene TRBJ2-7; TRBD2 matches at 11 bases. V was clipped by 1 base and J by 5 bases; unmatched bases: 7. CDR1 and CDR2 from the germline V gene are SGHTA and FQGNSA. The CDR3 has 16 residues. CDR3 amino acids: CASSLDSGRALDEQYF. CDR3 coding DNA: TGTGCCAGCAGCTTAGATAGCGGGAGGGCCCTCGACGAGCAGTACTTC. The variable domain in full, completed from reference TRBV7-2 and TRBJ2-7, reads GAGVSQSPSNKVTEKGKDVELRCDPISGHTALYWYRQSLGQGLEFLIYFQGNSAPDKSGLPSDRFSAERTGGSVSTLTIQRTQQEDSAVYLCASSLDSGRALDEQYFGPGTRLTVT.